The 10 T cell receptor beta chains below all came from one sample that was sequenced in a study of blood T cell repertoires in COVID-19. Profiling relied on immunoSEQ multiplex PCR, and the TCRdb table lists in-frame clones only, not all of them. The sample contains around 230,000 clones, 80% to 90% of which appear only once. The source material was peripheral blood. Receptors originate from a man aged 25 to 40 who had recovered from COVID-19.

The chain uses TRBV25-1 and TRBJ1-3; 8 bases match TRBD1. This CDR3 is 15 amino acids long. Looked up from germline, CDR1 is MGHDK and CDR2 is SYGVNS. Germline trimming cut 1 base from V and 3 bases from J; bases unmatched to any gene: 2. The CDR3 region is CASSEFTGGGNTIYF. The CDR3 DNA sequence: TGTGCCAGCAGTGAATTTACAGGGGGTGGAAACACCATATATTTT.

The chain couples TRBV5-1 to TRBJ1-5, with D unresolved. The CDR3 spans 14 residues. Germline CDR1 is SGHRS and CDR2 is YFSETQ. Trimming pared 5 bases from V and 2 bases from J, leaving 11 bases between. The CDR3 sequence: CASSEGSGNQPQHF. CDR3 in DNA: TGCGCCAGCAGTGAGGGCAGTGGCAATCAGCCCCAGCATTTT.

V and J are TRBV19 and TRBJ1-1; D not certain. The CDR3 contains 15 residues. The ends were cut back, 6 bases at V and 0 bases at J, with 14 bases in the middle. Germline CDR1 is LNHDA and CDR2 is SQIVND (reference sequence). The CDR3 region is CASSPTFPLNTEAFF. CDR3 in DNA: TGTGCCAGTAGCCCGACATTTCCCTTGAACACTGAAGCTTTCTTT.

The chain couples TRBV19 to TRBJ1-1, with a weak D call TRBD1 (6 bases). Trimming shortened V by 10 bases and J by 0 bases, and 12 bases separated the two germline ends. The CDR3 is 13 residues long. Germline CDR1 is LNHDA and CDR2 is SQIVND (reference sequence). The CDR3 is CATGQFLNTEAFF. The CDR3 bases are TGTGCCACAGGACAGTTCTTGAACACTGAAGCTTTCTTT.

The chain joins TRBV11-2 to TRBJ1-1; D is uncertain. The CDR3 runs 14 residues. Germline V gene sequence: CDR1 SGHAT, CDR2 FQNNGV. V dropped 0 bases and J dropped 6 bases, with 11 bases sitting between them. The CDR3 region has the DNA TGTGCCAGCAGCTTAGAGGGCGGGAGACCTGAAGCTTTCTTT. As protein: CASSLEGGRPEAFF.

The CDR3 region is CASSDSWASPLHF. The CDR3 DNA reads as TGTGCCAGCAGTGACTCCTGGGCATCACCCCTCCACTTT. The chain carries TRBV6-4 and TRBJ1-6; D remains unclear. The CDR3 totals 13 residues. The germline V and J ends were trimmed by 0 bases and 10 bases, with 7 bases remaining between them. CDR1 is MRHNA and CDR2 is SNTAGT in the germline V gene.

This clone was seen once. This CDR3 is also generated by other DNA sequences in the sample. The V call is TRBV18, the J call TRBJ1-4; 9 bases fit TRBD1. V shed 3 bases, J shed 7 bases, and the junction held 3 bases outside the gene matches. The CDR3 covers 14 residues. From germline, CDR1 is KGHSH and CDR2 LQKENI. CDR3 residues: CASSPGQGPEKLFF. Here the CDR3 DNA reads TGTGCCAGCTCACCGGGACAGGGACCTGAAAAACTGTTTTTT.

V and J are TRBV6-5 and TRBJ2-3; D is perhaps TRBD1 (5 bases). Germline V gene data show CDR1 as MNHEY and CDR2 as SVGAGI. The length of the CDR3 is 14 residues. The V end was cut by 10 bases, the J end by 2 bases, with 16 bases between. CDR3 loop: CATRQGGATDTQYF. In nucleotides, the CDR3 is TGTGCCACCCGTCAGGGTGGTGCCACAGATACGCAGTATTTT.

The chain combines TRBV5-8 with TRBJ1-1, with a tentative D call TRBD1 (6 bases). V dropped 0 bases and J dropped 5 bases, with 11 bases sitting between them. CDR3 length: 14 amino acids. Germline V gives CDR1 SGHTS, CDR2 YDEGEE. CDR3 sequence reads: CASSLDRVGTEAFF. CDR3 DNA: TGTGCCAGCAGCTTGGACAGGGTCGGGACTGAAGCTTTCTTT.

This CDR3 is CASRPTSGGELFF. The CDR3 DNA reads TGCGCCAGCAGGCCAACTAGCGGAGGGGAGCTGTTTTTT. The rearrangement joins TRBV5-1 to TRBJ2-2, with 8 bases matching TRBD2. The CDR3 extends over 13 amino acids. CDR1 and CDR2 from the germline V gene are SGHRS and YFSETQ. V gave up 5 bases and J gave up 8 bases; unmatched junction bases: 5.